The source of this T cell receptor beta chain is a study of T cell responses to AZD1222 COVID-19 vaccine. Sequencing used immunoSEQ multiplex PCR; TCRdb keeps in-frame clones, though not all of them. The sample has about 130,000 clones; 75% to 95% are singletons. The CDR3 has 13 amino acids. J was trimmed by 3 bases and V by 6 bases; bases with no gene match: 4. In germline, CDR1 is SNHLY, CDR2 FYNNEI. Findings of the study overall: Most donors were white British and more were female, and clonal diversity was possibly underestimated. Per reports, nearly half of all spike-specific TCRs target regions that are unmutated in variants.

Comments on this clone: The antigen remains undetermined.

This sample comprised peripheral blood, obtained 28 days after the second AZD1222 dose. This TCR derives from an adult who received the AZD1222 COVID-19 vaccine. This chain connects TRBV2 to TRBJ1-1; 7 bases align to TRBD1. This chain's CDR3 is CASSRDRHTEAFF. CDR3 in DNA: TGTGCCAGCAGCAGGGACAGACACACTGAAGCTTTCTTT.